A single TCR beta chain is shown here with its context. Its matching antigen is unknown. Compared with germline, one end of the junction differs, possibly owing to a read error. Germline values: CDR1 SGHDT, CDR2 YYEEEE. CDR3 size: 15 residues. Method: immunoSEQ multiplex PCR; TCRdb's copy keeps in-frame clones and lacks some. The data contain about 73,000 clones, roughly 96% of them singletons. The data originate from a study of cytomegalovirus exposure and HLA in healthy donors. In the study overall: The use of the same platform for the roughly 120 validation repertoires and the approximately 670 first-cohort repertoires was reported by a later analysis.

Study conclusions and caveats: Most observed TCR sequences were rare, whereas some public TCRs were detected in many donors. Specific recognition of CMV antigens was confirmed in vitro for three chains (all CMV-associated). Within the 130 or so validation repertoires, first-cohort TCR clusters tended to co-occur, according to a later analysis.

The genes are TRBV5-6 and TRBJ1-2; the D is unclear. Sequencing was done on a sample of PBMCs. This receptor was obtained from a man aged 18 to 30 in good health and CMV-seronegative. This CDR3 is CTSSPTPTETYGYTF. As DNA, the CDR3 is TGTACCAGCAGCCCAACCCCGACGGAGACCTATGGCTACACCTTC.